This passage covers 2 T cell receptor beta chains from one sample sequenced in a study of blood T cell repertoires in COVID-19. The repertoire was sequenced with immunoSEQ multiplex PCR; TCRdb's copy has only in-frame clones and lacks some. This table has approximately 100,000 clones, more than 65% appearing once. Sequences were obtained from peripheral blood. The receptor set was obtained from a woman aged 80 or over with acute or convalescent COVID-19.

The chain links TRBV4-1 to TRBJ2-3; 13 bases align to TRBD2. The J segment lost 0 bases and the V segment lost 0 bases, leaving 12 bases of the junction unmatched. Germline V lookup: CDR1 MGHRA, CDR2 YSYEKL. The CDR3 runs 21 residues. This chain's CDR3 is CASSQDSSFTSGGGSTDTQYF. For the CDR3, the DNA is TGCGCCAGCAGCCAAGATTCCTCGTTCACTAGCGGGGGGGGAAGCACAGATACGCAGTATTTT.

This clone came up once. V is TRBV9 and J is TRBJ2-3, with TRBD1 as a possible D gene (6 bases). CDR1 SGDLS and CDR2 YYNGEE come from the germline V gene. This CDR3 region has 17 residues. V lost 2 bases and J 0 bases, leaving 16 bases between the germline ends. The DNA of the CDR3 is TGTGCCAGCAGCGTCACAGGACAGACCGCTAGCACAGATACGCAGTATTTT. Amino acids: CASSVTGQTASTDTQYF.